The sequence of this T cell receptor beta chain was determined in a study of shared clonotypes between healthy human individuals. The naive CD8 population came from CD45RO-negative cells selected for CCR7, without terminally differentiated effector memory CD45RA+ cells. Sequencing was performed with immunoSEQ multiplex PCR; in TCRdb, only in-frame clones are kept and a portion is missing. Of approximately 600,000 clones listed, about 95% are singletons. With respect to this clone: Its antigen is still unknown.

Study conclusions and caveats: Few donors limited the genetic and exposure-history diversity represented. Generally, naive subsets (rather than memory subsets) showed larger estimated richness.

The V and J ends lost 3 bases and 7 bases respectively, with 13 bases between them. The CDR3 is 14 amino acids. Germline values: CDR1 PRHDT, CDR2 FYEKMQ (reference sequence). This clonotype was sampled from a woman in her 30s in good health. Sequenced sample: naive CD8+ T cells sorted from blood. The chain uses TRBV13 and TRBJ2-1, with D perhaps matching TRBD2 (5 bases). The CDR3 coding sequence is TGTGCCAGCAGCTTCCGTACTAGTTGGAATGAGCAGTTCTTC. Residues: CASSFRTSWNEQFF.